This T cell receptor beta chain stems from a study of CD8 T cells in Susac syndrome. CDR3 length: 15 amino acids. V was clipped by 0 bases and J by 3 bases, with 12 bases between them. Per the germline V gene, CDR1 is MNHEY and CDR2 is SVGAGI. Broader study findings: It was acknowledged in the study that its TCR sequencing and HLA analysis involved a relatively small number of individuals.

Sequencing of TCR beta was undertaken in CD8+ and CD4+ T cells derived from blood. In its sample, this clonotype was seen a few times. Its specificity is not known. About 0.5 to 1 ug RNA was reverse transcribed with random hexamers. TCRdb re-called the immunoSEQ multiplex PCR reads through MiXCR, storing one row per CDR3 protein. The sample yields about 120,000 distinct CDR3 sequences, about 90% seen once. The sequence was collected from a human donor in good health. The chain employs TRBV6-5 and TRBJ2-7; D perhaps matches TRBD1 (6 bases). Material: CD4+ T cells from PBMCs. CDR3 nucleotides: TGTGCCAGCAGTTACTCGCGCCCAGGGGACTACGAGCAGTACTTC. Protein sequence: CASSYSRPGDYEQYF.